Each of the 30 T cell receptor beta chains below was sequenced from the same sample in a study of T cell responses to AZD1222 COVID-19 vaccine. TCRdb's table, derived via immunoSEQ multiplex PCR, lists solely in-frame clones and lacks some. The sample records roughly 120,000 clones, about nine tenths being singletons. Sequenced here: peripheral blood, sampled on day 0 of AZD1222 vaccination. The receptors come from an adult in good health.

The gene calls are TRBV5-1 and TRBJ1-2; no definite D call. Germline assignment: CDR1 SGHRS and CDR2 YFSETQ. V gave up 0 bases and J gave up 2 bases, with 11 bases separating them. The CDR3 extends over 15 amino acids. DNA for the CDR3: TGCGCCAGCAGCTTGGCCGCGGGCACCAACTATGGCTACACCTTC. Its protein product is CASSLAAGTNYGYTF.

V is TRBV5-1 and J is TRBJ2-1; D possibly corresponds to TRBD1 (5 bases). The CDR3 extends over 15 amino acids. V lost 0 bases, J lost 7 bases, and 14 bases lay in between. The germline V gene encodes CDR1 SGHRS and CDR2 YFSETQ. The chain's CDR3 is CASSLADSKGNEQFF. In nucleotides, the CDR3 is TGCGCCAGCAGCTTGGCCGACTCAAAGGGGAATGAGCAGTTCTTC. The full variable domain, in which reference TRBV5-1 and TRBJ2-1 provide the parts outside the CDR3, is KAGVTQTPRYLIKTRGQQVTLSCSPISGHRSVSWYQQTPGQGLQFLFEYFSETQRNKGNFPGRFSGRQFSNSRSEMNVSTLELGDSALYLCASSLADSKGNEQFFGPGTRLTVL.

J is TRBJ2-7 and V is TRBV3-1 (or the pseudogene TRBV3-2), with 11 bases aligning to TRBD1. Trimming at V came to 4 bases and at J to 3 bases, leaving 2 bases not matched to a gene. The germline gives CDR1 LGHDT, CDR2 YNNKEL (reference sequence). The CDR3 sequence is 14 residues long. Here the CDR3 reads CASSPGQGVYEQYF. CDR3 nucleotides: TGTGCCAGCAGCCCGGGACAGGGGGTCTACGAGCAGTACTTC.

The chain combines TRBV10-3 with TRBJ1-5, with 7 bases fitting TRBD1. The V segment lost 5 bases and the J segment 4 bases; nucleotides outside the gene matches: 5. Germline lookup yields CDR1 ENHRY and CDR2 SYGVKD. CDR3 length: 14 residues. The DNA for the CDR3 is TGTGCCATCAGTCCCGGGACAGCGAATCAGCCCCAGCATTTT. Translated: CAISPGTANQPQHF.

The V call is TRBV18, the J call TRBJ1-1; a weak D match, TRBD1 (6 bases). From germline, CDR1 is KGHSH and CDR2 LQKENI. Trimming shortened V by 3 bases and J by 4 bases, and 15 bases separated the two germline ends. This CDR3 comprises 15 residues. The CDR3 region is CASSPSKGGVTEAFF. CDR3 DNA sequence: TGTGCCAGCTCACCGTCCAAGGGGGGAGTCACTGAAGCTTTCTTT.

This chain links TRBV5-1 with TRBJ2-1; D gene uncertain. Germline V gene lookup returns CDR1 SGHRS and CDR2 YFSETQ. This CDR3 has 16 residues. Trimming cost V 3 bases and J 0 bases, with 13 bases left between them. CDR3 region: CASSWEPQSSYNEQFF. The CDR3 bases are TGCGCCAGCAGCTGGGAACCCCAGAGCTCCTACAATGAGCAGTTCTTC.

The chain uses TRBV7-9 and TRBJ2-5, with D possibly being TRBD1 (6 bases). Germline V gene data show CDR1 as SEHNR and CDR2 as FQNEAQ (reference sequence). Between the trimmed V and J ends, which lost 8 bases and 4 bases, there was a span of 17 bases. The CDR3 is 14 residues long. CDR3 protein: CASATGSGGETQYF. The CDR3 nucleotides are TGTGCCAGCGCCACAGGGTCGGGTGGAGAGACCCAGTACTTC.

The chain couples TRBV30 to TRBJ1-5, with unresolved D. The length of the CDR3 is 14 residues. The V and J ends lost 1 base and 1 base respectively, with 8 bases between them. CDR1 and CDR2 from the germline V gene are GTSNPN and SVGIG (reference sequence). In DNA form, the CDR3 reads TGTGCCTGGAGTGGACTCCGGAGCAATCAGCCCCAGCATTTT. As protein: CAWSGLRSNQPQHF.

The chain is built from TRBV7-9 and TRBJ2-3, with 10 bases fitting TRBD2. CDR1 is SEHNR, CDR2 FQNEAQ, per germline (reference sequence). V lost 1 base to trimming and J lost 5 bases; unmatched junction nucleotides: 9. The CDR3 extends over 17 amino acids. The CDR3 DNA follows: TGTGCCAGCAGCTTAGACGGAAGCGGGGGGGCCCTAGATACGCAGTATTTT. Its protein is CASSLDGSGGALDTQYF.

CDR3 sequence (DNA): TGCAGCGTTGGATCCTTGGACACTGAAGCTTTCTTT. This translates into CSVGSLDTEAFF. The chain couples TRBV29-1 to TRBJ1-1, with D unresolved. This CDR3 region has 12 residues. Per the germline V gene, CDR1 is SQVTM and CDR2 is ANQGSEA. The V end lost 4 bases, the J end lost 3 bases, and 9 bases lay between the germline ends.

The V and J genes are TRBV5-4 and TRBJ2-1; D gene unclear. Deletions cut 3 bases from V and 4 bases from J, with 11 bases between. Germline CDR1 is SGHNT and CDR2 is YYREEE (reference sequence). The CDR3 contains 14 residues. The chain's CDR3 is CASSSATTYNEQFF. For the CDR3, the DNA is TGTGCCAGCAGCTCCGCCACTACGTACAATGAGCAGTTCTTC.

This clone was observed once. V and J are TRBV5-1 and TRBJ1-6; the D gene is possibly TRBD1 (5 bases). Per the germline V gene, CDR1 is SGHRS and CDR2 is YFSETQ. The V end was cut by 0 bases, the J end by 4 bases, with 11 bases between. CDR3 length: 16 residues. CDR3 sequence (DNA): TGCGCCAGCAGCTTGGGGGCAGGGTCTTATAATTCACCCCTCCACTTT. This codes for CASSLGAGSYNSPLHF.

J is TRBJ2-5 and V is TRBV10-1; maybe TRBD1 (7 bases). V dropped 4 bases and J dropped 5 bases, with 11 bases sitting between them. The CDR3 is 13 amino acids. Germline CDR1 reads WNHNN; CDR2 reads SYGVQD (reference sequence). In DNA form, the CDR3 reads TGCGCCAGCAGTGCTTCAGGGGGGGAGACCCAGTACTTC. Translated: CASSASGGETQYF.

The V gene is TRBV30, the J gene TRBJ1-6; tentatively, D is TRBD1 (6 bases). The CDR3 sequence is 19 residues long. Germline V lookup: CDR1 GTSNPN, CDR2 SVGIG (reference sequence). V was pared by 3 bases and J by 0 bases, with 21 bases between. The CDR3 DNA reads as TGTGCCTGGAGCCAAGGGAACAGGGCCATGTCCTCCTATAATTCACCCCTCCACTTT. Translated: CAWSQGNRAMSSYNSPLHF.

This chain joins TRBV24-1 and TRBJ2-5; D gene unclear. Looked up from germline, CDR1 is KGHDR and CDR2 is SFDVKD. The CDR3 has 14 residues. V lost 0 bases and J 5 bases, leaving 9 bases between the germline ends. Here the CDR3 DNA reads TGTGCCACCAGTGATTTGGCCATGGGGGAGACCCAGTACTTC. It yields the protein CATSDLAMGETQYF.

This rearrangement joins TRBV30 to TRBJ1-1; TRBD1 aligns across 7 bases. This CDR3 is built from 12 residues. Germline CDR1 GTSNPN, CDR2 SVGIG (reference sequence). The V and J ends lost 2 bases and 10 bases, in that order; junction bases with no gene match: 7. CDR3 in amino acids: CAWSPTTGRAFF. The CDR3 nucleotides read TGTGCCTGGAGTCCAACGACAGGGAGAGCTTTCTTT. The full variable domain, completed using reference TRBV30 and TRBJ1-1, is SQTIHQWPATLVQPVGSPLSLECTVEGTSNPNLYWYRQAAGRGLQLLFYSVGIGQISSEVPQNLSASRPQDRQFILSSKKLLLSDSGFYLCAWSPTTGRAFFGQGTRLTVV.

V is TRBV19 and J is TRBJ2-7; D is perhaps TRBD2 (5 bases). The V and J ends lost 5 bases and 1 base respectively, with 15 bases between them. CDR1 LNHDA and CDR2 SQIVND come from the germline V gene (reference sequence). The CDR3 totals 15 residues. As DNA, the CDR3 is TGTGCCAGTAGTCCCGGGATAGGATGGTCCTACGAGCAGTACTTC. This gives the protein CASSPGIGWSYEQYF.

This chain joins TRBV23-1 and TRBJ1-6; D possibly corresponds to TRBD1 (5 bases). TRBV23-1 is treated as an ORF (open reading frame) with a function not yet certain. V lost 3 bases, J lost 5 bases, and 17 bases lay in between. This CDR3 has 17 amino acids. As DNA, the CDR3 is TGCGCCAGCAGTCATTCCCCGGGGACGGTTAATAATTCACCCCTCCACTTT. Translation gives CASSHSPGTVNNSPLHF.

The CDR3 loop is CASSSGLGVDTQYF. The CDR3, as DNA: TGTGCCAGCTCGTCGGGACTAGGGGTGGATACGCAGTATTTT. The V and J genes are TRBV18 and TRBJ2-3, with 8 nucleotides matching TRBD2. From germline, CDR1 is KGHSH and CDR2 LQKENI. The CDR3 consists of 14 residues. The ends lost 6 bases at V and 6 bases at J; junction bases unmatched: 8. Full variable domain (missing parts from reference TRBV18 and TRBJ2-3): NAGVMQNPRHLVRRRGQEARLRCSPMKGHSHVYWYRQLPEEGLKFMVYLQKENIIDESGMPKERFSAEFPKEGPSILRIQQVVRGDSAAYFCASSSGLGVDTQYFGPGTRLTVL.

The chain carries TRBV5-4 and TRBJ2-5; D is unclear. V lost 0 bases and J 2 bases, leaving 17 bases between the germline ends. This CDR3 is built from 17 residues. The germline gives CDR1 SGHNT, CDR2 YYREEE (reference sequence). CDR3 in amino acids: CASSLVGGSGPQETQYF. CDR3 in DNA: TGTGCCAGCAGCTTGGTTGGTGGGTCCGGCCCTCAAGAGACCCAGTACTTC.

This clone appeared once. This chain links TRBV18 with TRBJ2-3, with 8 bases lining up with TRBD1. The CDR3 extends over 16 amino acids. J lost 0 bases, V lost 1 base, and 3 bases had no gene match. CDR1 is KGHSH, CDR2 LQKENI, per germline. In DNA, the CDR3 is TGTGCCAGCTCACCACGGACAGGGAGTAGCACAGATACGCAGTATTTT. It encodes CASSPRTGSSTDTQYF.

V is TRBV4-2 and J is TRBJ2-1; D may be TRBD1 or TRBD2 (5 bases each). The CDR3 consists of 17 residues. The germline CDR1 and CDR2 sequences are LGHNA and YNFKEQ. Trimming removed 0 bases from V and 7 bases from J, with 19 bases in between. CDR3 coding DNA: TGTGCCAGCAGCCAAGACGCCTTACTAGGATCAGGGAATGAGCAGTTCTTC. Protein product: CASSQDALLGSGNEQFF.

The sample holds a few counts of this clone. The CDR3 DNA sequence: TGCAGTGCTAGTGCCCGGGGTGGGACAGGGGGCGGATTAGCCTACGAGCAGTACTTC. Translating gives CSASARGGTGGGLAYEQYF. V is TRBV20-1 and J is TRBJ2-7; 12 positions match TRBD1. With 3 bases clipped from V and 2 bases from J, the junction kept 17 bases outside the gene matches. The germline CDR1 and CDR2 sequences are DFQATT and SNEGSKA (reference sequence). This CDR3 contains 19 residues.

The gene calls are TRBV18 and TRBJ2-7; TRBD1 matches at 10 bases. The CDR3 has 14 residues. With V trimmed by 3 bases and J by 4 bases, 3 bases remained unmatched. Per germline, CDR1 KGHSH and CDR2 LQKENI. The CDR3 region has the DNA TGTGCCAGCTCACCGGGACAGGGGAGTTACGAGCAGTACTTC. Its translation is CASSPGQGSYEQYF.

The V gene is TRBV6-4, the J gene TRBJ1-3; the match to TRBD1 covers 8 bases. CDR3 length: 14 amino acids. Germline V gives CDR1 MRHNA, CDR2 SNTAGT. V lost 6 bases, J lost 8 bases, and 9 bases stayed unmatched. The CDR3 loop reads CASRGRQGCYTIYF. In DNA, the CDR3 is TGTGCCAGCAGGGGCAGACAGGGGTGCTACACCATATATTTT.

V is TRBV6-5 and J is TRBJ1-5; 8 nucleotides line up with TRBD1. After removal of 11 bases from V and 6 bases from J, the junction contained 9 bases not matched to a gene. The CDR3 length is 13 residues. Germline V gene sequence: CDR1 MNHEY, CDR2 SVGAGI. CDR3 protein: CAGWTGMGQPQHF. Here the CDR3 DNA reads TGTGCCGGCTGGACAGGGATGGGTCAGCCCCAGCATTTT.

The rearrangement joins TRBV19 to TRBJ2-7, with D perhaps TRBD1 (6 bases). Trimming stripped 3 bases from V and 3 bases from J, with 15 bases between. Germline V gene sequence: CDR1 LNHDA, CDR2 SQIVND (reference sequence). CDR3 length: 15 residues. The CDR3 coding sequence is TGTGCCAGTAGTATTTCCGAGGGGGAATTCTACGAGCAGTACTTC. The encoded protein is CASSISEGEFYEQYF.

The V call is TRBV6-5, the J call TRBJ1-2; D is uncertain. This CDR3 contains 14 residues. Trimming took 6 bases from V and 8 from J, leaving 19 bases between them. Germline V gene lookup returns CDR1 MNHEY and CDR2 SVGAGI. The CDR3: CASRDQTQVRGYTF. As DNA, the CDR3 is TGTGCCAGCAGGGACCAAACGCAGGTGCGGGGCTACACCTTC.

The chain uses TRBV7-8 and TRBJ1-2, with D possibly being TRBD1 (6 bases). The germline gives CDR1 SGHVS, CDR2 FQNEAQ. The CDR3 consists of 15 residues. V was clipped by 4 bases and J by 3 bases, with 15 bases between them. The CDR3 spells CASSSTGTRDYGYTF. Here the CDR3 DNA reads TGTGCCAGCAGCTCCACAGGGACGCGCGACTATGGCTACACCTTC.

On this clone itself: A read error may account for a junction end that differs from germline. This chain connects TRBV5-5 to TRBJ2-2; perhaps TRBD2 as D (6 bases). From germline, CDR1 is SGHKS and CDR2 YYEKEE (reference sequence). The CDR3 contains 14 residues. This CDR3 is CASRRESGTGGLFF. CDR3 nucleotides: TGTGCCAGCAGGCGTGAGTCGGGGACCGGGGGGCTGTTTTTT. Together with reference TRBV5-5 and TRBJ2-2, the CDR3 gives the full variable domain: DAGVTQSPTHLIKTRGQQVTLRCSPISGHKSVSWYQQVLGQGPQFIFQYYEKEERGRGNFPDRFSARQFPNYSSELNVNALLLGDSALYLCASRRESGTGGLFFGEGSRLTVL.